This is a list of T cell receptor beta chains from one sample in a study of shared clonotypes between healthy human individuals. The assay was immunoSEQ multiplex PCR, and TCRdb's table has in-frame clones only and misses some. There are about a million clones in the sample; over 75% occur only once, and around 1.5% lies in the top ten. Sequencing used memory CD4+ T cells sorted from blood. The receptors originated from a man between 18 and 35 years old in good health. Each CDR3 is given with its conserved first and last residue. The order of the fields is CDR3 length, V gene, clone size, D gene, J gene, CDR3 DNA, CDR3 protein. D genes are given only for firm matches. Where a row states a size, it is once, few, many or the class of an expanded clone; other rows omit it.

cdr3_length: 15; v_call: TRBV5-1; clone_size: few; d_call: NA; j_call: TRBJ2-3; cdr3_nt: TGCGCCAGTACGGTCAACGGGGATAACACAGATACGCAGTATTTT; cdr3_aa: CASTVNGDNTDTQYF
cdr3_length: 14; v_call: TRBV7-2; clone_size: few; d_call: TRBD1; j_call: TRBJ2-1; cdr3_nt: TGTGCCAGCAGCACCCGGGACAGGGGATTTGAGCAGTTCTTC; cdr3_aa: CASSTRDRGFEQFF
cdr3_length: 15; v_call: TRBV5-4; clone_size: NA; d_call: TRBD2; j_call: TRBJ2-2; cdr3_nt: TGTGCCAGCAGCTTGGGACTAGCGGTAACCGGGGAGCTGTTTTTT; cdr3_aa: CASSLGLAVTGELFF
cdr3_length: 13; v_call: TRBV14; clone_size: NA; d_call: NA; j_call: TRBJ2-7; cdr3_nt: TGTGCCAGCAGCCAAGAAGCCAGGGGCGAGCAGTACTTC; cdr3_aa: CASSQEARGEQYF
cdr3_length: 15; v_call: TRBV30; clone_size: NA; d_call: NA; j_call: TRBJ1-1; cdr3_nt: TGTGCCTGGAGGGTACCCACAACGAGAGGCACTGAAGCTTTCTTT; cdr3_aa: CAWRVPTTRGTEAFF
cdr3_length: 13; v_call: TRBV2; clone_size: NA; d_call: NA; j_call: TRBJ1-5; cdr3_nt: TGTGCCAGCAGTGAAGAGGGGAATCAGCCCCAGCATTTT; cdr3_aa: CASSEEGNQPQHF
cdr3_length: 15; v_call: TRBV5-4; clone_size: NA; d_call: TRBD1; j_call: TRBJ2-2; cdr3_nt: TGTGCCAGCAGCTTGGGGGGACAGGACACCGGGGAGCTGTTTTTT; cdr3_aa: CASSLGGQDTGELFF
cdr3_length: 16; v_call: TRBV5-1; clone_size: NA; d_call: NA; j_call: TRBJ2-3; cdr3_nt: TGCGCCAGCAGCTTGGCAGCGGTCCAGAAGGCAGATACGCAGTATTTT; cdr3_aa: CASSLAAVQKADTQYF
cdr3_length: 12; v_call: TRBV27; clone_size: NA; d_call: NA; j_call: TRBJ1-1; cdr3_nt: TGTGCCAGCAGCCAAGGGGGAGATGAAGCTTTCTTT; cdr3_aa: CASSQGGDEAFF
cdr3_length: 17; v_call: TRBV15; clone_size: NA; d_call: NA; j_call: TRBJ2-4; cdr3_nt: TGTGCCACCAGCCGGAGCTGGCCCGAACCTAGCTCGGACATTCAGTACTTC; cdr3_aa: CATSRSWPEPSSDIQYF
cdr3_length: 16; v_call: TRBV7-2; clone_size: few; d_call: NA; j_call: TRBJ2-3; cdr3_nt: TGTGCCAGCAGCTTAGGGGCTAGCACCCGCACAGATACGCAGTATTTT; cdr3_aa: CASSLGASTRTDTQYF
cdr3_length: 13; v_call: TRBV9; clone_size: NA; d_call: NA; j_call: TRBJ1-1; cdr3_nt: TGTGCCAGCAGCTTACAGGATACGACTGAAGCTTTCTTT; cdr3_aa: CASSLQDTTEAFF
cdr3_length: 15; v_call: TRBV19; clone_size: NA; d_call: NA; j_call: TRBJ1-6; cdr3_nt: TGTGCCAGTAGTTCCGCGGTAGGGGCCGGTTCACCCCTCCACTTT; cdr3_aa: CASSSAVGAGSPLHF
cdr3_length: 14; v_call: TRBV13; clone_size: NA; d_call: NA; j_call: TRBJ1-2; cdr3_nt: TGTGCCAGCAGCTTAGGACGGCAGAACTATGGCTACACCTTC; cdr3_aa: CASSLGRQNYGYTF
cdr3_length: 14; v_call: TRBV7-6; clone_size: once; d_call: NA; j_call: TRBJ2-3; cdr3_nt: TGTGCCAGCAGCACTGGACTCGGGCGGGATACGCAGTATTTT; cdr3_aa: CASSTGLGRDTQYF
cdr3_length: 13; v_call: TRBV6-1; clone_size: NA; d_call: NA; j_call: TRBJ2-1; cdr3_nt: TGTGCCAGCAGGACCCAGGGGAACAATGAGCAGTTCTTC; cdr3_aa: CASRTQGNNEQFF
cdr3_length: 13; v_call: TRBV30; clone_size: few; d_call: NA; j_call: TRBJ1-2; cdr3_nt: TGTGCCTGGAGTGCACCCGGGGCCCCTGGCTACACCTTC; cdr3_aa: CAWSAPGAPGYTF
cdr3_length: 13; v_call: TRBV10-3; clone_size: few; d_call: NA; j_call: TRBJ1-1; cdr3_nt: TGTGCCATCACCCTCGGGGGAAACACTGAAGCTTTCTTT; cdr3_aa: CAITLGGNTEAFF
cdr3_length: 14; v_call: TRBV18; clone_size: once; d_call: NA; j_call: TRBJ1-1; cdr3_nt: TGTGCCAGCTCACCACAAGGCGGGAACACTGAAGCTTTCTTT; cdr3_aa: CASSPQGGNTEAFF
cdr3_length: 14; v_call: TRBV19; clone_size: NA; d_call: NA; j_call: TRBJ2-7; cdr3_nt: TGTGCCAGTGCGTCGATACAGGGAACCTACGAGCAGTACTTC; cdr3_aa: CASASIQGTYEQYF
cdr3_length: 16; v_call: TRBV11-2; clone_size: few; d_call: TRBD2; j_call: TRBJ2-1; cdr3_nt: TGTGCCAGCAGCTTAGGAGCGGGGGTTTCCTACAATGAGCAGTTCTTC; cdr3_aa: CASSLGAGVSYNEQFF
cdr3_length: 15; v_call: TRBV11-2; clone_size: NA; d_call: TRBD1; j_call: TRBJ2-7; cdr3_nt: TGTGCCAGCAGCTTGGGGTGGGACAGCTCCTACGAGCAGTACTTC; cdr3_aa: CASSLGWDSSYEQYF
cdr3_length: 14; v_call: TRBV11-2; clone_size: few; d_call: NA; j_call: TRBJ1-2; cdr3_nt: TGTGCCAGCAGCTTAGATCTTCGCAGGGTGGGCTACACCTTC; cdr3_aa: CASSLDLRRVGYTF
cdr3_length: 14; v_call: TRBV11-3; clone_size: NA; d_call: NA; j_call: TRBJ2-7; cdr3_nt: TGTGCCTTTCCGGGGGACCAAAGCTCCTACGAGCAGTACTTC; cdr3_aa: CAFPGDQSSYEQYF
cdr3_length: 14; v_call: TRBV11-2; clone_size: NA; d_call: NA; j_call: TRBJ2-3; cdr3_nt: TGTGCCAGCAGCTTTGCTATTGTTCCAGATACGCAGTATTTT; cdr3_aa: CASSFAIVPDTQYF
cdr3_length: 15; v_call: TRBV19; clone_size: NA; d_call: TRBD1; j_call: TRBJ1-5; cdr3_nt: TGTGCCAGTAGTATATCAGGGGGCAGCAATCAGCCCCAGCATTTT; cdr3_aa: CASSISGGSNQPQHF
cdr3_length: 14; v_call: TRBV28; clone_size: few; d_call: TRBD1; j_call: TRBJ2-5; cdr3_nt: TGTGCCAGCACTCCGACAGGGGGAGGAGAGACCCAGTACTTC; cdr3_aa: CASTPTGGGETQYF
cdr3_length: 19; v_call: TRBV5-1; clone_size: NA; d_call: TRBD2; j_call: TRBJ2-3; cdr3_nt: TGCGCCAGCAGCTTGCCCGTTGGAGGACTAGCGGGAAACACAGATACGCAGTATTTT; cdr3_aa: CASSLPVGGLAGNTDTQYF
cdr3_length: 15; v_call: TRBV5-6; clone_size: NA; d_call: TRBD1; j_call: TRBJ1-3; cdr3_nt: TGTGCCAGCGCTCGGCAGGGGGCGAGGGGAAACACCATATATTTT; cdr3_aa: CASARQGARGNTIYF
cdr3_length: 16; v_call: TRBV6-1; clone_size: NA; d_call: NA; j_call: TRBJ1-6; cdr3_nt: TGTGCCAGCAGTGAGATGGTGGGATCCTATAATTCACCCCTCCACTTT; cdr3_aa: CASSEMVGSYNSPLHF
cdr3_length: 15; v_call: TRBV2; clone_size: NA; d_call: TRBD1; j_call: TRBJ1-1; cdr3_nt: TGTGCCAGCAGCGCCCATGGACAGGGGAACACTGAAGCTTTCTTT; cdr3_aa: CASSAHGQGNTEAFF
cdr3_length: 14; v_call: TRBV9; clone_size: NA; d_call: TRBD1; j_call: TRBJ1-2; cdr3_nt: TGTGCCAGCAGCGTGGTGGGACAGGGCTATGGCTACACCTTC; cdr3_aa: CASSVVGQGYGYTF
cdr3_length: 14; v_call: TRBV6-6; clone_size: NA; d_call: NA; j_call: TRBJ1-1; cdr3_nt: TGTGCCAGCAGTTATGTGGGGTTCACCACTGAAGCTTTCTTT; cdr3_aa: CASSYVGFTTEAFF
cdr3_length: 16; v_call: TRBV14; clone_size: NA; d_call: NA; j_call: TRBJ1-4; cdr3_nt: TGTGCCAGCAGCCACCCCCCTGCAGGGGCTATTGAAAAACTGTTTTTT; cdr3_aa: CASSHPPAGAIEKLFF
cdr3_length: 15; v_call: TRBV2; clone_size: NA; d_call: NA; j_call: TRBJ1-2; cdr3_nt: TGTGCCAGCAGTGAAGCGCTGGCAGGGAGGTATGGCTACACCTTC; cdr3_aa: CASSEALAGRYGYTF
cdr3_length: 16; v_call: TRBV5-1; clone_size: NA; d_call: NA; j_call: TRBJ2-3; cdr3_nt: TGCGCCAGCAGCTCGAGACTAGGAATTAGCACAGATACGCAGTATTTT; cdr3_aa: CASSSRLGISTDTQYF
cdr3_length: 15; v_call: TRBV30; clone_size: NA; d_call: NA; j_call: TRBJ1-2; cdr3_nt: TGTGCCTGGAGTCGGACAGCCTTTCTTTCCTATGGCTACACCTTC; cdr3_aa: CAWSRTAFLSYGYTF
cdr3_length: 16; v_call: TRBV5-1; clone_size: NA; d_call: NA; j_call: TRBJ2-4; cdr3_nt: TGCGCCAGCAGCCACGATGGGGCCGCAGCCAAAAACATTCAGTACTTC; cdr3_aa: CASSHDGAAAKNIQYF